This T cell receptor beta chain was sequenced during a study of CD8 T cells in ankylosing spondylitis. MiXCR, run by TCRdb on the 5' RACE reads, gives a single entry per CDR3 protein. This sample has hundreds of thousands of distinct CDR3 sequences, with approximately 8% found just once. This clonotype was seen many times. V dropped 5 bases and J dropped 1; count of bases not matched to a gene: 9. The CDR3 length is 17 residues. The J gene is TRBJ2-7, the V gene TRBV12-3 or TRBV12-4; 12 nucleotides agree with TRBD2. The receptor's source is a female donor with ankylosing spondylitis or in good health (not recorded which). Sequencing used blood, either unsorted or a sorted T cell fraction (not recorded which). DNA for the CDR3: TGTGCCAGCAGTCCGCGGATTACTAGCGGGAGGTCCTACGAGCAGTACTTC. As protein: CASSPRITSGRSYEQYF.